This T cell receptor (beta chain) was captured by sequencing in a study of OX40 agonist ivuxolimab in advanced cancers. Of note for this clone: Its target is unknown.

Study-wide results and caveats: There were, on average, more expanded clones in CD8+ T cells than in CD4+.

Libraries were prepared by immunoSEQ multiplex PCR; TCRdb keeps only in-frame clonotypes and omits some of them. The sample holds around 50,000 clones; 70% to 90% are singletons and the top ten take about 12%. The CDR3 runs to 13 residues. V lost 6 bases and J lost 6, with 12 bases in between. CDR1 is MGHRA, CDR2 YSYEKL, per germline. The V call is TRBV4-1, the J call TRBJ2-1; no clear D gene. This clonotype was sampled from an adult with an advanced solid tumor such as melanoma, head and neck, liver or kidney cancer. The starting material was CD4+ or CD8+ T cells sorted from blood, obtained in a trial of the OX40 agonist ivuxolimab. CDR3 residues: CASSPDRRNEQFF. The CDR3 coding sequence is TGCGCCAGCAGTCCGGACCGACGCAATGAGCAGTTCTTC.